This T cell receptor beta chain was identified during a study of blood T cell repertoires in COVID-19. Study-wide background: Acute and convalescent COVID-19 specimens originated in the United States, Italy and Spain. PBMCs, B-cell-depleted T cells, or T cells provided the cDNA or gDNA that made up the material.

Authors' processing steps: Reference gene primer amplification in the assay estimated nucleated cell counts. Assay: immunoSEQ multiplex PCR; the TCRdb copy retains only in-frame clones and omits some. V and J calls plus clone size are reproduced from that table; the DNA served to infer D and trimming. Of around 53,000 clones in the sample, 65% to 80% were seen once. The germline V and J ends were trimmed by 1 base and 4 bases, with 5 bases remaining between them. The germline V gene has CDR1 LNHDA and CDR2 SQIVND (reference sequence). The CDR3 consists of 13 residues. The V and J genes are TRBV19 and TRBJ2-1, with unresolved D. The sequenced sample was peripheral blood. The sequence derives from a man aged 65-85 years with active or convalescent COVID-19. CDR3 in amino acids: CASSIGSYNEQFF. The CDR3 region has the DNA TGTGCCAGTAGTATAGGCAGTTACAATGAGCAGTTCTTC. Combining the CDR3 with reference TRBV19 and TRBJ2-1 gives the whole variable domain DGGITQSPKYLFRKEGQNVTLSCEQNLNHDAMYWYRQDPGQGLRLIYYSQIVNDFQKGDIAEGYSVSREKKESFPLTVTSAQKNPTAFYLCASSIGSYNEQFFGPGTRLTVL.